The present T cell receptor beta chain was sequenced within a study of blood T cell repertoires in COVID-19. Study information: COVID-19 samples, acute and convalescent, were from the United States, Italy and Spain.

Here immunoSEQ multiplex PCR was the method, and the copy in TCRdb shows in-frame clones only, minus some. The table lists about 59,000 clones, 65% to 90% of them singletons. The CDR3 is made up of 13 amino acids. The germline gives CDR1 MNHNS, CDR2 SASEGT. J lost 6 bases, V lost 3 bases, and 1 base had no gene match. Source material: peripheral blood. V gene TRBV6-1 combines with J gene TRBJ1-5, with TRBD1 matching 8 bases. This clonotype was sampled from an elderly woman with active or convalescent COVID-19. CDR3 protein: CASSEDRVQPQHF. CDR3 coding DNA: TGTGCCAGCAGTGAGGACAGGGTTCAGCCCCAGCATTTT.